This paragraph covers one T cell receptor (beta chain) sequence. The antigen is not known. The CDR3 has 15 amino acids. The V segment lost 1 base and the J segment 5 bases; nucleotides outside the gene matches: 2. This specimen belongs to a study of T-cell memory formation after mild COVID-19. Study-level findings and limits: Clones that contracted from day 15 to 85 were balanced CD4/CD8, while later expanders leaned CD4+.

5'RACE with constant-segment primers built TCRalpha and TCRbeta cDNA libraries with UMIs. MiXCR, run by TCRdb on the 5' RACE reads, gives a single entry per CDR3 protein. The table shows some 490,000 distinct CDR3 sequences, with 15% to 20% occurring only once. This TCR was sampled from an adult woman who had mild COVID-19 (a few samples of this study predate the infection). Cell type and time point are not known. Sequences were obtained from PBMCs or a T cell subset sorted from them (not recorded which). The chain joins TRBV12-3 or TRBV12-4 to TRBJ2-1, with 10 bases aligning to TRBD1. The CDR3 DNA follows: TGTGCCAGCAGTTTAGGGGACAGGGGTGACAATGAGCAGTTCTTC. Protein sequence: CASSLGDRGDNEQFF.